A selection of T cell receptor beta chains follows, all from one sample in a study of cytomegalovirus exposure and HLA in healthy donors. TCRdb's copy holds only in-frame clones and misses some; the assay was immunoSEQ multiplex PCR. The profile covers around 230,000 clones, with around four fifths appearing a single time and about 0.45% taken by the ten largest. Sample: PBMCs. The receptors were gathered from a boy between 10 and 17 years old in good health and CMV-seronegative. Each CDR3 is given with its conserved first and last residue. Fields, in order: CDR3 length, V gene, J gene, CDR3 protein.

14	TRBV5-1	TRBJ1-3	CASSPPTGGNTIYF
15	TRBV6-5	TRBJ1-1	CASSFPRGRNTEAFF
12	TRBV6-5	TRBJ1-2	CASSPGPDGYTF
13	TRBV2	TRBJ1-5	CASSYDRDQPQHF
11	TRBV6-1	TRBJ1-4	CASSEAEKLFF
16	TRBV4-1	TRBJ2-5	CASRRLAGGPRETQYF
15	TRBV19	TRBJ1-5	CASSIDREYNQPQHF
15	TRBV11-3	TRBJ1-1	CASSSLNSGNTEAFF
16	TRBV7-3	TRBJ1-1	CASSLSGREVNTEAFF
13	TRBV18	TRBJ2-7	CASSLRQDYEQYF
16	TRBV5-1	TRBJ2-7	CASSLGLAGVSYEQYF
16	TRBV4-2	TRBJ2-5	CASSISTSASQETQYF
17	TRBV5-6	TRBJ2-1	CASSLLVGTGGFNEQFF
13	TRBV27	TRBJ2-7	CASTSGYPYEQYF
15	TRBV13	TRBJ1-1	CASSSPQGFGTEAFF
12	TRBV6-5	TRBJ1-4	CASRLRTGLIDF
12	TRBV2	TRBJ2-5	CASSGSSETQYF
13	TRBV2	TRBJ1-1	CASSGEAVTEAFF
15	TRBV4-1	TRBJ1-1	CASSQDSRDGTEAFF
13	TRBV7-7	TRBJ1-1	CASSLDTNTEAFF
14	TRBV5-6	TRBJ1-1	CASSRPTRGTEAFF
17	TRBV4-1	TRBJ2-6	CASSQDYSASGANVLTF
13	TRBV30	TRBJ1-2	CAWPGQGMHGYTF
12	TRBV2	TRBJ1-1	CASLGGRGEAFF
13	TRBV29-1	TRBJ1-5	CSARMGDYQPQHF
15	TRBV19	TRBJ2-7	CASSILGSEGDEQYF
13	TRBV9	TRBJ2-7	CASSGTSGEEQYF
13	TRBV19	TRBJ1-5	CASSVQRGQPQHF
17	TRBV7-9	TRBJ2-1	CASTPTSPGQDDNEQFF
19	TRBV11-2	TRBJ1-5	CASSSPSGQGAIYDQPQHF
15	TRBV6-5	TRBJ2-1	CASSRGLAGGNEQFF
14	TRBV27	TRBJ1-2	CASSLLGGGGGYTF
16	TRBV5-1	TRBJ2-7	CASSWDRDSSSYEQYF
15	TRBV2	TRBJ2-1	CASISGTSGHNEQFF
15	TRBV5-4	TRBJ1-1	CASSLGALMNTEAFF
17	TRBV14	TRBJ2-6	CASSPGTAFSGANVLTF
14	TRBV7-3	TRBJ1-1	CASSLLGGETEAFF
14	TRBV5-1	TRBJ2-7	CASSPTSGSYEQYF
19	TRBV7-8	TRBJ2-1	CASSRPGTSGGLQGREQFF
14	TRBV7-9	TRBJ1-4	CASSTQGAQEKLFF
14	TRBV5-1	TRBJ2-5	CASNPSSPGETQYF
10	TRBV30	TRBJ1-6	CAWSTRALHF
15	TRBV11-3	TRBJ1-4	CASSSSGTVNEKLFF
16	TRBV10-1	-	CATPNDRVGERAEQYF
14	TRBV5-1	TRBJ1-1	CASSRRTLNTEAFF
15	TRBV6-6	TRBJ2-3	CASSQGTGITDTQYF
15	TRBV28	TRBJ2-1	CASSLPRQGTDEQFF
14	TRBV9	TRBJ2-1	CASSGRTGDNEQFF
15	TRBV4-2	TRBJ2-3	CASSQEAGLPDTQYF
14	TRBV30	TRBJ2-1	CAWNGGMLNNEQFF
16	TRBV5-1	TRBJ2-1	CASSLDRLSSYNEQFF
12	TRBV27	TRBJ2-2	CASSSRVGELFF